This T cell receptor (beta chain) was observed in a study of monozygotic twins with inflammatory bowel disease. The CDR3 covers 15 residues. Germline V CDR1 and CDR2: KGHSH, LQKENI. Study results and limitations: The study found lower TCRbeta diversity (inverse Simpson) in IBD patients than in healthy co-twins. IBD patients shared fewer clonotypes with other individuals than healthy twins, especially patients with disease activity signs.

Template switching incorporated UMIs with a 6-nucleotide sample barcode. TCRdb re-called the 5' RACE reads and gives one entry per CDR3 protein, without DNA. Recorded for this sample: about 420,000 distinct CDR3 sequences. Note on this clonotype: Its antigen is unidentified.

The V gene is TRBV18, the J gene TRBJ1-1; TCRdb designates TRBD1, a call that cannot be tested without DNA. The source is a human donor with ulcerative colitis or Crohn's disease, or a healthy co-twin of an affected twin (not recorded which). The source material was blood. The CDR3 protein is CASSPGQGMGTEAFF.